This is a list of T cell receptor beta chains from one sample in a study of T-cell reconstitution after alpha-beta-depleted transplantation in children. One entry per CDR3 protein, called by TCRdb with MiXCR from the PCR reads. The table lists over 90,000 distinct CDR3 sequences, 5% to 6% of them singletons. Source: PBMCs, mostly from graft donor cells, taken 60 days after TCRalphabeta/CD19-depleted stem cell transplant. The receptor source for this set is a female patient younger than 10 who had a stem cell transplant for Fanconi anemia, so the T cells may come from the graft donor. The CDR3 runs from the conserved cysteine through the conserved F or W. Fields, in order: CDR3 protein, J gene, V gene.

CDR3aa: CASSYATGITEAFF
j_gene: TRBJ1-1
v_gene: TRBV6-5

CDR3aa: CASSQDILGNNEQFF
j_gene: TRBJ2-1
v_gene: TRBV14

CDR3aa: CASSGGQGVTKYF
j_gene: TRBJ2-7
v_gene: TRBV9

CDR3aa: CASTQGRVNTEAFF
j_gene: TRBJ1-1
v_gene: TRBV19

CDR3aa: CASTPSGGGEQFF
j_gene: TRBJ2-1
v_gene: TRBV7-2

CDR3aa: CSASRLAASYEQYF
j_gene: TRBJ2-7
v_gene: TRBV20-1

CDR3aa: CASSAYQETQYF
j_gene: TRBJ2-5
v_gene: TRBV6-2/TRBV6-3

CDR3aa: CSARGTFDNEQFF
j_gene: TRBJ2-1
v_gene: TRBV20-1

CDR3aa: CASSQVGSYEQYF
j_gene: TRBJ2-7
v_gene: TRBV14

CDR3aa: CASSVDPLTGGPNTEAFF
j_gene: TRBJ1-1
v_gene: TRBV9

CDR3aa: CASSLTGTAEGYTF
j_gene: TRBJ1-2
v_gene: TRBV7-3

CDR3aa: CAWKAGGRDEQFF
j_gene: TRBJ2-1
v_gene: TRBV30

CDR3aa: CASSPRTEETQYF
j_gene: TRBJ2-5
v_gene: TRBV4-2

CDR3aa: CASSEKAGGQFLNEQFF
j_gene: TRBJ2-1
v_gene: TRBV2

CDR3aa: CASSIVQVGVNNEQFF
j_gene: TRBJ2-1
v_gene: TRBV19

CDR3aa: CATLLSSQYF
j_gene: TRBJ2-5
v_gene: TRBV6-1